These 10 T cell receptor beta chains were all obtained from the same sample, sequenced in a study of blood T cells in healthy people across ages. The authors ran a second PCR of roughly 7 to 11 cycles using a sample-barcoded 5' primer and a J-beta primer mix. TCRdb recomputed calls from the 5' RACE reads with MiXCR, one row per CDR3 protein. The data show some 940,000 distinct CDR3 sequences, roughly 29% seen once. This same sample was also taken into another study, of T cells of mothers and their children.

Sample: blood. These TCRs come from a woman in her forties in good health.

The chain has TRBV7-2 and TRBJ2-6; D call uncertain. The CDR3 spans 15 residues. V lost 1 base and J lost 0, with 4 bases in between. Per the germline V gene, CDR1 is SGHTA and CDR2 is FQGNSA. CDR3 DNA: TGTGCCAGCAGCTTAGATTTCTCTGGGGCCAACGTCCTGACTTTC. Encoded protein: CASSLDFSGANVLTF.

A note on this clonotype: With a much larger clone just one base away, this may be a read error. V gene TRBV6-6 combines with J gene TRBJ2-5; unclear D gene. The CDR3 covers 13 residues. Trimming removed 3 bases at V and 6 bases at J, with 11 bases between. Germline lookup yields CDR1 MNHNY and CDR2 SVGAGI (reference sequence). Here the CDR3 reads CASSYNLSKTQYF. CDR3 bases: TGTGCCAGCAGTTATAACTTATCGAAGACCCAGTACTTC.

The chain has TRBV30 and TRBJ1-1; D is undetermined. The length of the CDR3 is 12 residues. The V gene lost 4 bases and the J gene lost 12 bases, with 18 bases spanning the gap. CDR1 and CDR2 from the germline V gene are GTSNPN and SVGIG (reference sequence). CDR3 sequence (DNA): TGTGCCTGGATTCCTCCGGGTTCCGGGACTTTCTTT. It specifies CAWIPPGSGTFF.

This clonotype was seen only a few times. The gene calls are TRBV7-9 and TRBJ2-1; TRBD2 agrees at 12 bases. The CDR3 length is 16 residues. V dropped 5 bases and J dropped 2; count of bases not matched to a gene: 4. Germline CDR1 is SEHNR and CDR2 is FQNEAQ (reference sequence). CDR3 DNA: TGTGCCAGCAGCAGAAGACTAGCGGGGGCCTACAATGAGCAGTTCTTC. This sequence encodes CASSRRLAGAYNEQFF.

The rearrangement links TRBV4-3 to TRBJ1-2; D gene unclear. The CDR3 contains 13 residues. V lost 3 bases, J lost 5 bases, and 10 bases lay in between. The V gene's germline CDR1 is LGHNA and CDR2 YSLEER. The CDR3 sequence is CASSQEPLYGYTF. The CDR3 nucleotides are TGCGCCAGCAGCCAGGAGCCTCTTTATGGCTACACCTTC.

In its sample, this clonotype was seen a few times. The V call is TRBV15, the J call TRBJ2-1, with D tentatively TRBD2 (6 bases). Germline V gene sequence: CDR1 LNHNV, CDR2 YYDKDF (reference sequence). The germline V and J ends were trimmed by 1 base and 7 bases, with 17 bases remaining between them. There are 16 residues in the CDR3. The CDR3 protein is CATSRGADGGHNEQFF. CDR3 coding DNA: TGTGCCACCAGCAGAGGGGCCGATGGAGGGCATAATGAGCAGTTCTTC.

Worth noting for this clonotype: A much larger clone lies a single base off, so this may be a read error. CDR3: CASSLDPVGGLVEQFF. DNA for the CDR3: TGCGCCAGCAGCTTGGACCCAGTGGGGGGGCTAGTTGAGCAGTTCTTC. This chain uses TRBV5-1 with TRBJ2-1; D is perhaps TRBD2 (7 bases). The CDR3 contains 16 residues. The germline gives CDR1 SGHRS, CDR2 YFSETQ. The ends were cut back, 0 bases at V and 9 bases at J, with 19 bases in the middle.

This chain uses TRBV7-8 with TRBJ2-1; the match to TRBD1 covers 8 bases. There are 18 residues in the CDR3. Germline V gene lookup returns CDR1 SGHVS and CDR2 FQNEAQ. Trimming cost V 4 bases and J 4 bases; bases outside gene matches: 15. CDR3 DNA sequence: TGTGCCAGCAGCTCCACCGGGACAGGAAGCCGAAAATACAATGAGCAGTTCTTC. It is translated as CASSSTGTGSRKYNEQFF. Filled out from reference TRBV7-8 and TRBJ2-1, the complete variable domain reads GAGVSQSPRYKVAKRGQDVALRCDPISGHVSLFWYQQALGQGPEFLTYFQNEAQLDKSGLPSDRFFAERPEGSVSTLKIQRTQQEDSAVYLCASSSTGTGSRKYNEQFFGPGTRLTVL.

The DNA of the CDR3 is TGTGCCAGCAGTCTATGGGGTACTGGGGAGACCCAGTACTTC. The encoded protein is CASSLWGTGETQYF. The V gene is TRBV9, the J gene TRBJ2-5; D uncertain. V gave up 5 bases and J gave up 5 bases, with 16 bases separating them. The germline CDR1 and CDR2 sequences are SGDLS and YYNGEE. There are 14 residues in the CDR3.

This rearrangement joins TRBV7-9 to TRBJ1-2; D ambiguous. V was trimmed by 0 bases and J by 4 bases, leaving 12 bases between them. Germline loops: CDR1 SEHNR, CDR2 FQNEAQ (reference sequence). This CDR3 is built from 15 residues. CDR3 in DNA: TGTGCCAGCAGCTTAGCGGGCAGCGGTGGCTATGGCTACACCTTC. Translation gives CASSLAGSGGYGYTF.